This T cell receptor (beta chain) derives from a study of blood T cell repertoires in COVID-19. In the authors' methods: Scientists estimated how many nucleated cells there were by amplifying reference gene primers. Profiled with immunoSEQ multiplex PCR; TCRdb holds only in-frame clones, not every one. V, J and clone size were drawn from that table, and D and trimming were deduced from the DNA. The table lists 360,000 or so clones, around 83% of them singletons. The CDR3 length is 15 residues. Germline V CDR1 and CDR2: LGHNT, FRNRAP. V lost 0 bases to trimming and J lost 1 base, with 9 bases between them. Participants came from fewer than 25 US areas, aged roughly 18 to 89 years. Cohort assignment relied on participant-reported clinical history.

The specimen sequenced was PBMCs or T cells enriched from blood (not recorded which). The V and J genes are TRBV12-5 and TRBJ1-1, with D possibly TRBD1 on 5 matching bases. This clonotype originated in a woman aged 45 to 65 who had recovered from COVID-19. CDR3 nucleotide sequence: TGTGCTAGTGGTTTGGTGCAGGGAAGGAACACTGAAGCTTTCTTT. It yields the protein CASGLVQGRNTEAFF.